Included here is one T cell receptor beta chain sequence, with context. No antigen is known for it. This specimen belongs to a study of T cells in tuberculosis. On the study more broadly: A South African cohort included IGRA-negative adolescents, latently infected IGRA-positive adolescents and adults with active tuberculosis. General study findings and limits: Smaller distances to GMM-specific TCRs suggested their expansion in active tuberculosis. Active tuberculosis cases were adults; controls were adolescents.

The repertoire was sequenced with immunoSEQ multiplex PCR; TCRdb's copy has only in-frame clones and lacks some. The sample lists tens of thousands of clones, around 94% occurring once. Germline loops: CDR1 MNHEY, CDR2 SMNVEV (reference sequence). V lost 3 bases, J lost 8 bases, and 8 bases lay in between. This CDR3 has 12 residues. Tuberculin skin test and IGRA determined adolescents' latent tuberculosis status at entry. The sample consisted of PBMCs. This chain links TRBV27 with TRBJ2-1; no clear D gene. The receptor was isolated from a donor aged 10 to 29 with latent tuberculosis or without tuberculosis infection. Some clones in this sample may be carry-over from other donors' samples. The CDR3 DNA reads TGTGCCAGCAGTTTTCCCGGTTATGAGCAGTTCTTC. Translating gives CASSFPGYEQFF.